This is a list of T cell receptor beta chains from one sample in a study of technical replicates of blood from several donors. Clones were read by immunoSEQ multiplex PCR, and TCRdb kept only the in-frame ones, dropping some. The sample yields about 94,000 clones, nearly 97% seen once. Sequencing was done on a sample of T cells isolated from PBMCs. The origin of the receptors is a human donor in good health. CDR3s include the opening cysteine and the closing phenylalanine or tryptophan. D genes are given only for firm matches. A row's size may be missing; if present it is once, few, many or a size class.

V	length	D	size	J	CDR3	DNA
TRBV10-3	13	NA	NA	TRBJ1-5	CAISESYGLPQHF	TGTGCCATCAGTGAGTCGTATGGTCTACCCCAGCATTTT
TRBV29-1	13	TRBD1	NA	TRBJ1-5	CSVLDRANQPQHF	TGCAGCGTCCTGGACAGGGCAAATCAGCCCCAGCATTTT
TRBV7-9	13	NA	NA	TRBJ1-4	CASRQRQREKLFF	TGTGCCAGCAGGCAGAGACAGCGTGAAAAACTGTTTTTT
TRBV5-1	15	TRBD1	NA	TRBJ1-2	CASSLDFGTGRGYTF	TGCGCCAGCAGCTTGGATTTCGGGACAGGTCGGGGCTACACCTTC
TRBV28	14	TRBD1	NA	TRBJ2-7	CASSLAGGTYEQYF	TGTGCCAGCAGTTTAGCAGGGGGCACCTACGAGCAGTACTTC
TRBV14	15	TRBD2	NA	TRBJ2-1	CASSQRGGAYNEQFF	TGTGCCAGCAGCCAGCGGGGGGGAGCCTACAATGAGCAGTTCTTC
TRBV28	15	NA	NA	TRBJ2-1	CASSFRLAFGNEQFF	TGTGCCAGCAGTTTTCGGCTAGCCTTTGGGAATGAGCAGTTCTTC
TRBV27	16	TRBD1	NA	TRBJ1-5	CASSSGQGGSNQPQHF	TGTGCCAGCAGTTCGGGACAGGGCGGAAGCAATCAGCCCCAGCATTTT
TRBV7-6	16	NA	NA	TRBJ2-3	CASSFGTSVYEDTQYF	TGTGCCAGCAGCTTTGGAACTAGTGTTTATGAAGATACGCAGTATTTT
TRBV2	13	TRBD1	NA	TRBJ1-3	CASKGGAGNTIYF	TGTGCCAGCAAAGGGGGCGCTGGAAACACCATATATTTT
TRBV2	13	NA	once	TRBJ2-2	CASKRGNTGELFF	TGTGCCAGCAAAAGAGGGAACACCGGGGAGCTGTTTTTT
TRBV7-8	15	TRBD1	NA	TRBJ1-2	CASTRRQGGFYGYTF	TGTGCCAGCACTCGGAGACAGGGAGGATTCTATGGCTACACCTTC
TRBV7-8	14	NA	NA	TRBJ1-2	CASSSRIRFYGYTF	TGTGCCAGCAGCTCCAGAATCCGTTTCTATGGCTACACCTTC
TRBV7-6	13	NA	NA	TRBJ2-1	CASSLSGYDEQFF	TGTGCCAGCAGCTTATCAGGGTACGATGAGCAGTTCTTC
TRBV28	15	NA	NA	TRBJ1-4	CASSPKFRVGEKLFF	TGTGCCAGCAGTCCAAAGTTCAGGGTAGGGGAAAAACTGTTTTTT
TRBV5-1	11	NA	NA	TRBJ2-1	CASSYLDEQFF	TGCGCCAGCAGCTATTTAGATGAGCAGTTCTTC
TRBV5-1	16	NA	NA	TRBJ2-2	CASSWPGTPNTGELFF	TGCGCCAGCAGCTGGCCCGGGACTCCGAACACCGGGGAGCTGTTTTTT
TRBV5-1	15	TRBD1	NA	TRBJ1-4	CASSFQGQINEKLFF	TGCGCCAGCAGCTTCCAGGGACAGATTAATGAAAAACTGTTTTTT
TRBV4-1	15	NA	NA	TRBJ2-5	CASSQTTGDQETQYF	TGCGCCAGCAGCCAGACCACAGGTGACCAAGAGACCCAGTACTTC
TRBV13	15	TRBD2	NA	TRBJ2-7	CASRLRAGPWYEQYF	TGTGCCAGCAGGCTTCGAGCGGGGCCCTGGTACGAGCAGTACTTC
TRBV6-5	15	NA	NA	TRBJ1-2	CASSYPETDVYGYTF	TGTGCCAGCAGTTACCCGGAGACCGACGTATATGGCTACACCTTC
TRBV30	12	NA	NA	TRBJ2-7	CAWSPGDYEQYF	TGTGCCTGGAGCCCAGGGGACTACGAGCAGTACTTC
TRBV18	15	TRBD1	NA	TRBJ1-2	CASSPPRDRVNGYTF	TGTGCCAGCTCACCACCCCGGGACAGGGTGAATGGCTACACCTTC
TRBV30	14	NA	NA	TRBJ1-5	CAWSKLRSNQPQHF	TGTGCCTGGAGTAAGTTGCGGAGCAATCAGCCCCAGCATTTT
TRBV10-1	17	TRBD2	NA	TRBJ2-7	CASKGPGAGGPYYEQYF	TGCGCCAGCAAAGGACCGGGCGCGGGAGGACCCTACTACGAGCAGTACTTC
TRBV11-3	20	TRBD2	NA	TRBJ2-2	CASSPIDGTSGGADTGELFF	TGTGCCAGCAGCCCCATTGACGGGACTAGCGGGGGGGCCGACACCGGGGAGCTGTTTTTT
TRBV5-1	13	TRBD1	NA	TRBJ2-7	CASSFAGGDEQYF	TGCGCCAGCAGCTTTGCAGGGGGAGACGAGCAGTACTTC
TRBV5-5	14	TRBD1	NA	TRBJ2-7	CASSFTYRGHEQYF	TGTGCCAGCAGCTTTACTTACAGGGGACACGAGCAGTACTTC
TRBV15	15	TRBD1	NA	TRBJ2-3	CATSRGTGATDTQYF	TGTGCCACCAGCAGAGGGACAGGAGCCACAGATACGCAGTATTTT
TRBV19	13	TRBD2	NA	TRBJ2-7	CASSPRPSGEQYF	TGTGCCAGTAGTCCCCGCCCTAGCGGCGAGCAGTACTTC
TRBV7-8	16	NA	NA	TRBJ1-5	CASSLRRQYSNQPQHF	TGTGCCAGCAGCTTACGTAGACAGTATAGCAATCAGCCCCAGCATTTT
TRBV12-5	13	NA	once	TRBJ2-1	CASGLGRLAEQFF	TGTGCTAGTGGTTTGGGCAGATTGGCTGAGCAGTTCTTC
TRBV7-9	11	NA	NA	TRBJ1-1	CASSLQAEAFF	TGTGCCAGCAGCTTACAGGCCGAAGCTTTCTTT
TRBV28	14	NA	NA	TRBJ1-2	CASSFHTRSYGYTF	TGTGCCAGCAGTTTCCATACACGTTCCTATGGCTACACCTTC
TRBV5-1	13	TRBD1	NA	TRBJ1-1	CASSRDSSTEAFF	TGCGCCAGCAGCCGGGACAGTTCTACTGAAGCTTTCTTT
TRBV7-8	16	NA	once	TRBJ1-1	CASSLGAVGRSTEAFF	TGTGCCAGCAGCTTAGGGGCTGTGGGGCGTTCCACTGAAGCTTTCTTT
TRBV4-1	17	TRBD2	NA	TRBJ2-3	CASSQDFGSGGSDTQYF	TGCGCCAGCAGCCAAGATTTTGGTAGCGGGGGGTCAGATACGCAGTATTTT
TRBV5-6	14	NA	NA	TRBJ1-1	CASSQPQGNTEAFF	TGTGCCAGCAGCCAACCACAGGGGAACACTGAAGCTTTCTTT
TRBV4-1	15	TRBD1	NA	TRBJ1-6	CASSRGMTGDSPLHF	TGCGCCAGCAGCCGGGGGATGACAGGGGATTCACCCCTCCACTTT
TRBV27	15	TRBD1	NA	TRBJ2-7	CASSSSGQGDYEQYF	TGTGCCAGCAGTTCCTCTGGACAGGGAGACTACGAGCAGTACTTC
TRBV9	14	TRBD1	NA	TRBJ2-7	CASSAGQGVHEQYF	TGTGCCAGCAGCGCGGGACAGGGTGTCCACGAGCAGTACTTC
TRBV4-1	15	NA	NA	TRBJ2-7	CASSQRGTMTDEQYF	TGCGCCAGCAGCCAGAGGGGGACTATGACCGACGAGCAGTACTTC
TRBV30	15	NA	NA	TRBJ1-2	CAWSAILTGGGRYTF	TGTGCCTGGAGTGCAATTCTGACAGGTGGCGGCCGCTACACCTTC
TRBV5-5	17	TRBD1	NA	TRBJ1-4	CASSRDSTGPYNEKLFF	TGTGCCAGCAGCCGGGACAGTACGGGCCCGTATAATGAAAAACTGTTTTTT
TRBV2	12	NA	once	TRBJ1-1	CASSEQRSEAFF	TGTGCCAGCAGTGAACAGCGGAGTGAAGCTTTCTTT
TRBV5-1	16	TRBD1	NA	TRBJ2-7	CASSPGGGQGRYEQYF	TGCGCCAGCAGCCCCGGGGGGGGACAGGGGCGGTACGAGCAGTACTTC
TRBV7-2	17	TRBD1	NA	TRBJ1-2	CASSQTGTGLPYYGYTF	TGTGCCAGCAGCCAAACCGGGACAGGGCTTCCCTACTATGGCTACACCTTC
TRBV10-3	14	TRBD1	NA	TRBJ1-6	CAINRDSTNSPLHF	TGTGCCATCAACCGGGACAGCACGAATTCACCCCTCCACTTT
TRBV6-6	11	NA	NA	TRBJ2-1	CASSYFDEQFF	TGTGCCAGCAGTTACTTCGATGAGCAGTTCTTC
TRBV7-3	15	NA	NA	TRBJ1-2	CASSLTQGYIYGYTF	TGTGCCAGCAGCCTGACGCAGGGGTATATCTATGGCTACACCTTC
TRBV28	17	TRBD2	once	TRBJ2-7	CASSSRAGTSGSYEQYF	TGTGCCAGCAGTTCCCGTGCCGGGACTAGCGGTTCCTACGAGCAGTACTTC
TRBV18	13	NA	NA	TRBJ1-1	CASSPPSHTEAFF	TGTGCCAGCTCACCACCGTCTCACACCGAAGCTTTCTTT
TRBV29-1	12	NA	NA	TRBJ2-3	CSVESSSDTQYF	TGCAGCGTAGAAAGCTCGTCTGATACGCAGTATTTT
TRBV4-1	14	NA	NA	TRBJ2-3	CASSQVGSRDTQYF	TGCGCCAGCAGCCAAGTTGGTAGCCGGGATACGCAGTATTTT
TRBV5-1	13	NA	NA	TRBJ2-1	CASSLYRNNEQFF	TGCGCCAGCAGCTTGTACAGGAACAATGAGCAGTTCTTC
TRBV7-9	15	TRBD1	NA	TRBJ1-1	CGGGGQGLGNTEAFF	TGTGGGGGGGGAGGACAGGGGCTTGGGAACACTGAAGCTTTCTTT
TRBV10-2	12	NA	NA	TRBJ2-7	CASSEPLLEQYF	TGCGCCAGCAGTGAGCCCCTTCTCGAGCAGTACTTC
TRBV29-1	13	NA	once	TRBJ1-1	CSGQGEGFTEAFF	TGCAGCGGTCAAGGGGAGGGCTTCACTGAAGCTTTCTTT